The clone carrying this TCR beta chain turned up a few times. The data were obtained in a study of T cells after yellow fever vaccination. TCRdb redid the calling of the 5' RACE reads with MiXCR, one entry per CDR3 protein. Seen here are about 630,000 distinct CDR3 sequences, over 9% observed once, and the top ten hold around 14%. Germline CDR1 MNHEY, CDR2 SVGAGI. The ends lost 5 bases at V and 1 base at J; junction bases unmatched: 13. The CDR3 loop spans 18 amino acids. The rearrangement joins TRBV6-5 to TRBJ1-2; 10 bases are a match to TRBD1. This TCR came from a young man who received the YFV17D yellow fever vaccine. The sequencing used PBMCs, collected on the day of the yellow fever booster vaccination. The CDR3 nucleotides read TGTGCCAGCAGTCACACCGGGACAGGGGAGGGAGGTAACTATGGCTACACCTTC. Protein sequence: CASSHTGTGEGGNYGYTF.